This entry is about one T cell receptor (beta chain). As yet, its antigen is unknown. TCRdb passed the reads through MiXCR, listing each CDR3 protein once. The table records hundreds of thousands of distinct CDR3 sequences, roughly 30% of them present only once. The data derive from a study of T cell repertoires in cytomegalovirus infection. Whole-study context: A matching HLA type, together with CMV infection, was signaled by public TCR beta signatures.

The V end lost 8 bases, the J end lost 0 bases, and 13 bases lay between the germline ends. In germline, CDR1 is MDHEN, CDR2 SYDVKM. The length of the CDR3 is 15 residues. The genes are TRBV28 and TRBJ1-4; D remains ambiguous. Sample: cultured CD8+ T cells from PBMCs, taken from culture after CMV antigen stimulation. The clonotype originates from a human donor in good health (CMV status not recorded). Some clones in this sample may be carry-over from other donors' samples. CDR3 residues: CASSEDSATNEKLFF. CDR3 sequence (DNA): TGTGCCAGCTCGGAGGACTCCGCAACTAATGAAAAACTGTTTTTT.